These 16 T cell receptor beta chains were all obtained from the same sample, sequenced in a study of T cells in women clearing cervical HPV infection (dated by TCRdb to 2017 to 2018). Library generation was performed with the immunoSEQ multiplex PCR assay. TCRdb re-hosts the immuneACCESS table, in-frame sequences only. Its copies lack some clones; in the studies checked, an unresolved V gene accounts for under half of them, and the cause for the rest is not known. This specimen's table enumerates tens of thousands of clones. Less than 6.5% of the sample goes to the ten largest clones. Sequencing was done on a sample of blood buffy coat. Source of these receptors: a woman aged 18-70 years with a cervical HPV16 infection that either progressed to CIN3+ or cleared (not recorded which).

A note on this clone: The read ends 3 residues shy of where the CDR3 ends; the end is completed using the germline J gene. The V call is TRBV5-1, the J call TRBJ1-6; D might be TRBD1 (5 bases). The CDR3 sequence is 15 residues long. Looked up from germline, CDR1 is SGHRS and CDR2 is YFSETQ. V shed 2 bases and J shed 7 bases, with 13 bases lying between them. CDR3 region: CASSLVGAENSPLHF. The CDR3 DNA, read in part, is TGCGCCAGCAGCTTAGTAGGGGCCGAGAATTCACCC. Based on the CDR3 plus reference TRBV5-1 and TRBJ1-6, the full variable domain is KAGVTQTPRYLIKTRGQQVTLSCSPISGHRSVSWYQQTPGQGLQFLFEYFSETQRNKGNFPGRFSGRQFSNSRSEMNVSTLELGDSALYLCASSLVGAENSPLHFGNGTRLTVT.

The CDR3 reads CATSDETRQTNEKLFF. The sequenced part of the CDR3 DNA is TGTGCCACCAGTGATGAAACCCGGCAGACTAATGAAAAG. The gene calls are TRBV24-1 and TRBJ2-2, with TRBD2 as a possible D gene (5 bases). The CDR3 end falls 3 residues outside the read, so it is completed with the germline J gene. The length of the CDR3 is 16 residues. Germline V gives CDR1 KGHDR, CDR2 SFDVKD.

Note on this clone: The CDR3 end is not reached by the read, which stops 3 residues before it; the germline J gene fills it in. The genes are TRBV19 and TRBJ2-1; the D gene is possibly TRBD1 (5 bases). The V and J ends lost 6 bases and 0 bases respectively, with 9 bases between them. The CDR3 runs to 14 residues. Germline assignment: CDR1 LNHDA and CDR2 SQIVND (reference sequence). The CDR3 protein is CASSRDSSYNEQFF. The CDR3 bases that were read are TGTGCCAGTAGCAGGGATAGCTCCTACAATGAG.

As for this clone: The sequenced fragment ends 3 residues before the CDR3 boundary, so the rest is inferred from the germline J gene. The chain recombines TRBV7-8 with TRBJ1-3; D uncertain. The CDR3 totals 11 residues. Deletions cut 3 bases from V and 8 bases from J, with 5 bases between. Per the germline V gene, CDR1 is SGHVS and CDR2 is FQNEAQ. The CDR3 spells CASSLADTIYF. The CDR3 bases that were read are TGTGCCAGCAGCTTGGCAGACACC.

In the case of this clone: The CDR3 end lies 3 residues beyond the end of the read and is filled in from the germline J gene. The V and J genes are TRBV2 and TRBJ1-6; unclear D gene. This CDR3 contains 15 residues. V gave up 4 bases and J gave up 7 bases, with 14 bases separating them. Per germline, CDR1 SNHLY and CDR2 FYNNEI. CDR3 protein: CASSVDRTSNSPLHF. The covered CDR3 bases are TGTGCCAGCAGTGTAGATCGGACTTCCAATTCACCC.

With respect to this clone: The sequence runs out 3 residues before the end of the CDR3; the remainder is reconstructed from the germline J gene. The V and J genes are TRBV6-2 or TRBV6-3 and TRBJ1-5; D perhaps matches TRBD1 (6 bases). CDR1 and CDR2 from the germline V gene are MNHEY and SVGEGT. There are 15 residues in the CDR3. The V end was cut by 1 base, the J end by 7 bases, with 14 bases between. CDR3 DNA, as far as it was read: TGTGCCAGCAGTTACTACAGGGAAGTTGGACAGCCC. Amino acids: CASSYYREVGQP. The whole CDR3 protein reads CASSYYREVGQPQHF.

As concerns this clone: The junction does not match germline at one end; this may be a read error. Read sequence stops 3 residues before the CDR3 end, and the germline J gene provides the missing end. This chain connects TRBV4-2 to TRBJ2-7; D possibly matches TRBD1 or TRBD2 (6 bases each). The CDR3 totals 16 residues. Germline V gene data show CDR1 as LGHNA and CDR2 as YNFKEQ. The sequenced part of the CDR3 DNA is TGCGCCAGCAGCCAAGAGCTGGGGGCGGGATTCAACGAG. Protein: CASSQELGAGFNE. The full CDR3 protein reads CASSQELGAGFNEQYF.

Comments on this clone: The read halts 3 residues ahead of the CDR3 end, with the missing end drawn from the germline J gene. Other nucleotide sequences from this sample produce the same CDR3. This rearrangement joins TRBV5-1 to TRBJ1-3; tentatively, D is TRBD1 (6 bases). CDR1 is SGHRS and CDR2 is YFSETQ in the germline V gene. The V end was cut by 0 bases, the J end by 0 bases, with 10 bases between. There are 16 residues in the CDR3. CDR3: CASSLAGGSSGNTIYF. The covered CDR3 bases are TGCGCCAGCAGCTTGGCGGGGGGCTCCTCTGGAAACACC. The full variable domain, in which reference TRBV5-1 and TRBJ1-3 provide the parts outside the CDR3, is KAGVTQTPRYLIKTRGQQVTLSCSPISGHRSVSWYQQTPGQGLQFLFEYFSETQRNKGNFPGRFSGRQFSNSRSEMNVSTLELGDSALYLCASSLAGGSSGNTIYFGEGSWLTVV.

Regarding this clone: With the read ending 3 residues before the CDR3 end, the germline J gene is used to fill in that end. V is TRBV20-1 and J is TRBJ1-6; D remains ambiguous. The germline CDR1 and CDR2 sequences are DFQATT and SNEGSKA (reference sequence). The CDR3 loop spans 12 amino acids. CDR3 in amino acids: CSGSDSGLALHF. The CDR3 bases that were read are TGCAGTGGTAGCGATTCGGGTCTCGCC.

In the case of this clone: With the read ending 3 residues before the CDR3 end, the germline J gene is used to fill in that end. This chain uses TRBV5-1 with TRBJ1-2; D gene uncertain. V lost 0 bases to trimming and J lost 4 bases, with 16 bases between them. The CDR3 is 16 amino acids. Germline V gene data show CDR1 as SGHRS and CDR2 as YFSETQ. The CDR3 bases that were read are TGCGCCAGCAGCTTGGGGGGTAGCGGTCCACGCTATGGC. This encodes CASSLGGSGPRYG. The entire CDR3 protein reads CASSLGGSGPRYGYTF.

On this clone itself: The junction differs from germline at one of its ends, possibly a read error. From the germline J gene comes the end of the CDR3, since the read stops 3 residues before it. The rearrangement uses TRBV7-7 and TRBJ2-2; TRBD1 agrees at 11 bases. The CDR3 is 18 amino acids. Germline V gives CDR1 SSHAT, CDR2 FNYEAQ (reference sequence). CDR3 loop: CASSPTPDRGQVAGELFF. The sequenced CDR3 bases are TGTGCTAGCAGTCCTACCCCGGACAGGGGGCAAGTGGCCGGGGAG. The whole variable domain, remainder taken from reference TRBV7-7 and TRBJ2-2, is GAGVSQSPRYKVTKRGQDVTLRCDPISSHATLYWYQQALGQGPEFLTYFNYEAQPDKSGLPSDRFSAERPEGSISTLTIQRTEQRDSAMYRCASSPTPDRGQVAGELFFGEGSRLTVL.

Incomplete CDR3 DNA: TGTGCCAGCAGCGGAAAAACCGGGACACCCTACGAG. Protein product: CASSGKTGTPYE. The full-length CDR3 reads as CASSGKTGTPYEQYF. V usage is TRBV5-4 and J usage is TRBJ2-7, with D tentatively TRBD1 (6 bases). The read ends 3 residues shy of where the CDR3 ends; the end is completed using the germline J gene. This CDR3 has 15 residues. CDR1 is SGHNT and CDR2 is YYREEE in the germline V gene (reference sequence). Trimming cost V 4 bases and J 2 bases, with 16 bases left between them.

Concerning this clone: The read terminates 3 residues ahead of where the CDR3 ends, so the germline J gene completes it. The chain joins TRBV6-2 or TRBV6-3 to TRBJ2-7; TRBD2 matches 9 bases. The V segment lost 5 bases and the J segment 3 bases; nucleotides outside the gene matches: 5. Germline V gene data show CDR1 as MNHEY and CDR2 as SVGEGT. The CDR3 consists of 14 residues. CDR3: CASSGGTSYYEQYF. Incomplete CDR3 DNA: TGTGCCAGCAGTGGCGGGACTAGCTACTACGAG.

Turning to this clone: The read gets to within 3 residues of the CDR3 end, and the germline J gene fills in the rest. This chain links TRBV12-5 with TRBJ1-1; tentative D call: TRBD1 (5 bases). Trimming removed 0 bases at V and 1 base at J, with 12 bases between. In germline, CDR1 is LGHNT, CDR2 FRNRAP. This CDR3 contains 16 residues. The CDR3 DNA, read in part, is TGTGCTAGTGGTTTGGTACGGGCAGGGCCGAACACTGAA. Translated: CASGLVRAGPNTE. The CDR3 in its entirety is CASGLVRAGPNTEAFF.

On this clone: Read sequence stops 3 residues before the CDR3 end, and the germline J gene provides the missing end. The rearrangement uses TRBV7-9 and TRBJ2-3, with 9 bases matching TRBD1. V gave up 8 bases and J gave up 2 bases; unmatched junction bases: 5. This CDR3 spans 14 amino acids. CDR1 is SEHNR and CDR2 is FQNEAQ in the germline V gene (reference sequence). CDR3 bases read: TGTGCCAGCGCGACAGGGGGGAACACAGATACG. Translation: CASATGGNTDT. From start to end, the CDR3 is CASATGGNTDTQYF.

Concerning this clone: The read comes to an end 3 residues before the CDR3 does, leaving the germline J gene to fill in the end. The V gene is TRBV7-9, the J gene TRBJ1-1; 7 bases map to TRBD1. CDR3 size: 14 residues. Germline loops: CDR1 SEHNR, CDR2 FQNEAQ (reference sequence). Trimming at V came to 1 base and at J to 1 base, leaving 0 bases not matched to a gene. The chain's CDR3 is CASSLGTGNTEAFF. Partial CDR3 DNA: TGTGCCAGCAGCTTAGGGACAGGGAACACTGAA.